The 20 T cell receptor beta chains reported below all come from one sample, sequenced in a study of spatial heterogeneity in lung cancer. Regarding time point: sample taken at primary tumor resection. MiXCR was run by TCRdb on the 5' RACE reads, yielding one entry per CDR3 protein. Of around 11,000 distinct CDR3 sequences listed, 6% to 6.5% are singletons. The specimen comprised PBMCs, sampled at surgery. All receptors come from a male donor with early-stage non-small cell lung cancer.

This clonotype has more than one count but fewer than ten. The V and J genes are TRBV16 and TRBJ2-1; the D gene is possibly TRBD1 (7 bases). The V end lost 3 bases, the J end lost 7 bases, and 16 bases lay between the germline ends. The CDR3 loop spans 15 amino acids. In germline, CDR1 is KGHSY, CDR2 FQNENV. CDR3 sequence (DNA): TGTGCCAGCAGCCACACAGGGGAGGTCACGAATGAGCAGTTCTTC. Its translation: CASSHTGEVTNEQFF.

This clonotype was observed at least ten times. The rearrangement joins TRBV29-1 to TRBJ2-2, with D tentatively TRBD2 (5 bases). Germline V CDR1 and CDR2: SQVTM, ANQGSEA. The CDR3 extends over 12 amino acids. The V gene lost 4 bases and the J gene lost 3 bases, with 6 bases spanning the gap. Written as DNA, the CDR3 is TGCAGCGTTGTGGACTACACCGGGGAGCTGTTTTTT. Translated, it gives CSVVDYTGELFF.

This clonotype counts as medium-sized (0.01 to 0.1%). V and J are TRBV11-2 and TRBJ2-3; 8 nucleotides match TRBD2. In germline, CDR1 is SGHAT, CDR2 FQNNGV. This CDR3 has 16 amino acids. Germline trimming cut 10 bases from V and 6 bases from J; bases unmatched to any gene: 18. In nucleotides, the CDR3 is TGTGCCACCAGGAGGGGTAGCGGGATCCGCGCGGATACGCAGTATTTT. Encoded protein: CATRRGSGIRADTQYF.

This clonotype was seen repeatedly, ten times or more. This chain joins TRBV7-2 and TRBJ2-7; no firm D call. The CDR3 sequence is 14 residues long. V was clipped by 4 bases and J by 4 bases, with 14 bases between them. Germline CDR1 reads SGHTA; CDR2 reads FQGNSA. The CDR3 sequence: CASSSPRARYEQYF. DNA of the CDR3: TGTGCCAGCAGCTCCCCCCGGGCACGGTACGAGCAGTACTTC.

In DNA, the CDR3 is TGCGCCAGCGGGGCTGATGGACCTACTTCACCCCTCCACTTT. Amino acid sequence: CASGADGPTSPLHF. The chain uses TRBV4-1 and TRBJ1-6; weak D call: TRBD1 (5 bases). There are 14 residues in the CDR3. CDR1 is MGHRA and CDR2 is YSYEKL in the germline V gene. The V end lost 8 bases, the J end lost 9 bases, and 17 bases lay between the germline ends.

By proportion, this clonotype is medium-sized (0.01 to 0.1%). J is TRBJ2-2 and V is TRBV7-2, with 9 bases matching TRBD1. CDR3 length: 16 residues. CDR1 is SGHTA and CDR2 is FQGNSA in the germline V gene. V lost 5 bases to trimming and J lost 3 bases; unmatched junction nucleotides: 7. CDR3 DNA sequence: TGTGCCAGCAGCACGGGACAGGGTGGTGACACCGGGGAGCTGTTTTTT. Protein sequence: CASSTGQGGDTGELFF. The full variable domain, completed using reference TRBV7-2 and TRBJ2-2, is GAGVSQSPSNKVTEKGKDVELRCDPISGHTALYWYRQSLGQGLEFLIYFQGNSAPDKSGLPSDRFSAERTGGSVSTLTIQRTQQEDSAVYLCASSTGQGGDTGELFFGEGSRLTVL.

This clonotype has a handful of counts. J is TRBJ2-2 and V is TRBV6-6, with 9 bases lining up with TRBD1. Trimming cost V 7 bases and J 3 bases; bases outside gene matches: 9. Germline V gene lookup returns CDR1 MNHNY and CDR2 SVGAGI (reference sequence). CDR3 length: 16 amino acids. As DNA, the CDR3 is TGTGCCAGCACTCTGGACAGGGGAAGGGACACCGGGGAGCTGTTTTTT. It yields the protein CASTLDRGRDTGELFF.

The table lists this clonotype with a few counts. This chain joins TRBV10-2 and TRBJ2-5, with 7 bases identical to TRBD1. This CDR3 comprises 12 residues. V was clipped by 6 bases and J by 4 bases; unmatched bases: 2. The germline gives CDR1 WSHSY, CDR2 SAAADI. The CDR3 sequence: CASRYRGETQYF. In nucleotides, the CDR3 is TGCGCCAGCAGATACAGGGGAGAGACCCAGTACTTC.

This clonotype came up many times. The V call is TRBV28, the J call TRBJ2-7; 9 nucleotides align to TRBD1. J was trimmed by 2 bases and V by 5 bases; bases with no gene match: 7. There are 15 residues in the CDR3. Germline CDR1 reads MDHEN; CDR2 reads SYDVKM. The CDR3 sequence is CASSRPGQGTYEQYF. As DNA, the CDR3 is TGTGCCAGCAGTCGTCCGGGACAGGGCACCTACGAGCAGTACTTC.

There are a few counts of this clonotype. The rearrangement joins TRBV3-1 to TRBJ2-7; D gene ambiguous. This CDR3 comprises 14 residues. Trimming stripped 3 bases from V and 3 bases from J, with 12 bases between. The germline gives CDR1 LGHDT, CDR2 YNNKEL (reference sequence). The CDR3 DNA is TGTGCCAGCAGCCAGGGATATTCGGACTACGAGCAGTACTTC. Its protein is CASSQGYSDYEQYF.

J is TRBJ2-2 and V is TRBV7-2, with TRBD2 matching over 10 bases. Germline CDR1 and CDR2: SGHTA and FQGNSA. The V gene end was trimmed by 3 bases and the J gene end by 4 bases; junction bases not matched to a gene: 2. CDR3 length: 15 residues. The CDR3 reads CASSFGTSVTGELFF. As DNA, the CDR3 is TGTGCCAGCAGCTTCGGGACTAGCGTCACCGGGGAGCTGTTTTTT.

By frequency in the sample, this clonotype is medium-sized. The V call is TRBV29-1, the J call TRBJ2-3; D gene uncertain. CDR1 is SQVTM and CDR2 is ANQGSEA in the germline V gene. The CDR3 has 16 residues. V gave up 0 bases and J gave up 0 bases, with 13 bases separating them. The CDR3 nucleotides read TGCAGCGTTGAAGATTCTATCATCGGGAGCACAGATACGCAGTATTTT. Translated: CSVEDSIIGSTDTQYF.

This clonotype came up many times. J is TRBJ2-1 and V is TRBV20-1, with D tentatively TRBD2 (6 bases). The CDR3 length is 15 residues. V lost 5 bases and J lost 5, with 19 bases in between. The germline gives CDR1 DFQATT, CDR2 SNEGSKA (reference sequence). The CDR3, as DNA: TGCAGTGCTGGACGACCCGGGACTTTAGACAATGAGCAGTTCTTC. Its translation: CSAGRPGTLDNEQFF.

The CDR3 DNA is TGTGCCAGTAGTGCCGCTAGACACACGCAGTATTTT. It yields the protein CASSAARHTQYF. The chain is built from TRBV19 and TRBJ2-3; D remains ambiguous. The CDR3 is made up of 12 amino acids. V gave up 5 bases and J gave up 9 bases, with 12 bases separating them. Per germline, CDR1 LNHDA and CDR2 SQIVND (reference sequence).

In this sample, this clonotype turned up many times. The genes are TRBV28 and TRBJ1-4; 8 nucleotides agree with TRBD1. Germline V gives CDR1 MDHEN, CDR2 SYDVKM. This CDR3 has 15 residues. With 5 bases clipped from V and 4 bases from J, the junction kept 6 bases outside the gene matches. CDR3 protein: CASSPAGGGNEKLFF. The CDR3 DNA reads as TGTGCCAGCAGTCCAGCAGGGGGCGGTAATGAAAAACTGTTTTTT.

The chain couples TRBV14 to TRBJ2-7; 12 positions agree with TRBD2. Germline CDR1 and CDR2: SGHDN and FVKESK. The CDR3 runs to 17 residues. The junction had 6 bases not matched to a gene; V was cut back by 3 bases and J by 0 bases. The CDR3 sequence is CASSQGLAGGHSYEQYF. The CDR3 bases are TGTGCCAGCAGCCAGGGCCTAGCGGGGGGGCACTCCTACGAGCAGTACTTC.

This clonotype appeared a few times. CDR3 sequence: CASSQSTGGRTDTQYF. The CDR3 DNA is TGTGCCAGCAGCCAATCCACAGGGGGCCGTACAGATACGCAGTATTTT. V is TRBV3-1 and J is TRBJ2-3; TRBD1 matches at 9 bases. The CDR3 contains 16 residues. With V trimmed by 2 bases and J by 3 bases, 6 bases remained unmatched. The germline CDR1 and CDR2 sequences are LGHDT and YNNKEL (reference sequence).

This clonotype was seen many times. The genes are TRBV28 and TRBJ2-3; 10 positions match TRBD1. The CDR3 is 16 residues long. In germline, CDR1 is MDHEN, CDR2 SYDVKM. With 6 bases clipped from V and 3 bases from J, the junction kept 9 bases outside the gene matches. The DNA of the CDR3 is TGTGCCAGCAGCACCGGACAGGGGGGAGGGACAGATACGCAGTATTTT. Its translation: CASSTGQGGGTDTQYF.

This clonotype was observed a handful of times. The conserved phenylalanine or tryptophan is not found at the CDR3 terminus, so this likely reflects a read error. The rearrangement uses TRBV20-1 and TRBJ2-7; 7 nucleotides match TRBD2. V dropped 2 bases and J dropped 4; count of bases not matched to a gene: 11. Per germline, CDR1 DFQATT and CDR2 SNEGSKA (reference sequence). The CDR3 length is 15 residues. CDR3 nucleotide sequence: TGCAGTGCTAGAAAACCAGGCGGGAGCAGATACGAGCAGTACTTA. Protein product: CSARKPGGSRYEQYL.

This clonotype was observed at least ten times. V is TRBV2 and J is TRBJ2-5, with 8 bases lining up with TRBD2. The CDR3 totals 13 residues. Germline V gives CDR1 SNHLY, CDR2 FYNNEI. The trim removed 4 bases at V and 3 bases at J, leaving 1 base unmatched. CDR3 protein: CASSATSEETQYF. The CDR3 DNA reads as TGTGCCAGCAGTGCGACTAGCGAAGAGACCCAGTACTTC. The full variable domain, its missing parts supplied by reference TRBV2 and TRBJ2-5, is EPEVTQTPSHQVTQMGQEVILRCVPISNHLYFYWYRQILGQKVEFLVSFYNNEISEKSEIFDDQFSVERPDGSNFTLKIRSTKLEDSAMYFCASSATSEETQYFGPGTRLLVL.